The subject of this entry is one TCR beta chain. Its antigen is not known. These data are taken from a study of cytotoxic CD8 clonotypes in ibrutinib-treated CLL. Across the whole study: Treatment had run for a median about 12 months, range 6 to 36, when response samples were taken.

The CDR3 is 15 amino acids. V trimming: 3 bases; J trimming: 8 bases; junction bases outside the gene matches: 8. Germline CDR1 and CDR2: MDHEN and SYDVKM. Investigators sought sequencing depths of between 1 in 200,000 and 1 in 1 million T cells. Repertoires were generated with immunoSEQ multiplex PCR, while TCRdb's copy carries only in-frame clones and drops some. The data show about 140,000 clones, with about 72% seen just once and around a quarter held by the top ten. Study-wide results and caveats: Public clonotypes occurred uncommonly; on treatment, they contracted or remained stable. Clonality (at baseline) was higher than in age-matched healthy donors and tracked circulating CD8+ T-cell counts.

The chain employs TRBV28 and TRBJ1-2; 11 bases line up with TRBD1. The source was PBMCs, collected after 12 months of ibrutinib treatment. This TCR derives from a human donor with chronic lymphocytic leukemia. DNA of the CDR3: TGTGCCAGCAGTTTGATCGGGACAGGGGGTATGGGCTACACCTTC. Protein product: CASSLIGTGGMGYTF.